This section outlines one T cell receptor (beta chain) sequence together with its context. Its cognate antigen is unknown. V lost 4 bases, J lost 3 bases, and 15 bases lay in between. The CDR3 totals 15 residues. Germline loops: CDR1 MNHNS, CDR2 SASEGT. This sample was taken from a study of CD8+ T cells in alopecia areata. General study results and limits: When scalp samples are sequenced, resident alphabeta T cells of normal skin are also captured.

Extracted RNA was reverse transcribed, and the resulting cDNA served as sequencing template. Sequenced by immunoSEQ multiplex PCR; TCRdb stores in-frame clones only, minus some. This sample carries 110,000 to 150,000 clones, around half of them seen once, and the ten largest clones take about a sixth. The treatment is: oral pan-JAK inhibitor, 5-10 mg twice daily. The authors sorted CD4+ and CD8+ T cells from PBMCs. The V call is TRBV6-1, the J call TRBJ1-1, with D possibly TRBD1 on 6 matching bases. This clonotype originated in a human donor with alopecia areata. The source was CD8+ T cells sorted from blood, collected at week 4, from a patient treated with tofacitinib. The CDR3 nucleotides read TGTGCCAGCAGTGGGGAACAGGGTGGGTACACTGAAGCTTTCTTT. The encoded protein is CASSGEQGGYTEAFF.